This note documents a single TCR beta chain sequence. This entry comes from a study of T cell clonotyping in hematopoietic cell transplantation. The assay was immunoSEQ multiplex PCR, and TCRdb's table has in-frame clones only and misses some. Of approximately 41,000 clones in the sample, 95% are singletons; the top ten hold roughly 0.91%. Sequences were obtained from peripheral blood mononuclear cells. The TCR was taken from a man aged 30 to 45 in good health. Some clones in this sample may be carry-over from other donors' samples.

CDR3 bases: TGTGCCAGCCAGAGATCCATGAACACTGAAGCTTTCTTT. Its translation: CASQRSMNTEAFF. The chain uses TRBV19 and TRBJ1-1; no clear D gene. Trimming cost V 9 bases and J 0 bases, with 11 bases left between them. Germline V gives CDR1 LNHDA, CDR2 SQIVND (reference sequence). This CDR3 spans 13 amino acids.